This TCR beta chain was sequenced during a study of cytomegalovirus exposure and HLA in healthy donors. Study overall: In a later analysis, it was reported that the 110 or so validation repertoires had been produced on the same platform as the 700 or so repertoires belonging to the first cohort. Study results and limitations: Published work reported that the classifier diagnosed cytomegalovirus status with high specificity and sensitivity. It was approximately 150 TCR beta chains that were listed as cytomegalovirus-associated. Many donors shared some public TCRs, even though most TCR sequences were rare.

Germline lookup yields CDR1 LNHDA and CDR2 SQIVND (reference sequence). The V and J ends lost 0 bases and 4 bases, in that order; junction bases with no gene match: 7. The CDR3 is 16 amino acids. For this clone: Its antigen remains unknown.

The table came from immunoSEQ multiplex PCR; TCRdb's copy has only in-frame clones and leaves some out. Of around 62,000 clones in the sample, more than 85% were seen once. The sequenced sample consisted of PBMCs. The source is a woman aged 18-29 years in good health and CMV-seronegative. This chain connects TRBV19 to TRBJ2-7, with 9 bases fitting TRBD1. In DNA, the CDR3 is TGTGCCAGTAGTATAGAGGGACAGGGCCGCCTATACGAGCAGTACTTC. Encoded protein: CASSIEGQGRLYEQYF.